This T cell receptor beta chain is from a study of T cell repertoires in cytomegalovirus infection. Overall study context: Signatures in public TCR beta sequences pointed to both CMV infection and matching HLA type. Findings and caveats of the study: In two of eight donors, the top clonotype was HLA-C-restricted CMV-specific. Individuals carrying CMV plus the relevant HLA were identified by cumulative frequency of public TCR beta families.

A note on this clonotype: What it binds is not known.

TCRdb fed the reads into MiXCR, producing one record per CDR3 protein. The profile shows about 600,000 distinct CDR3 sequences, roughly 24% of them singletons. Germline CDR1 is DFQATT and CDR2 is SNEGSKA (reference sequence). V was pared by 1 base and J by 1 base, with 5 bases of the junction left unmatched. CDR3 length equals 15 residues. The TCR comes from a human donor in good health (CMV status not recorded). Some clones in this sample may be carry-over from other donors' samples. The J gene is TRBJ2-5, the V gene TRBV20-1; 8 positions agree with TRBD2. The specimen was CD8+ T cells from PBMCs. CDR3 sequence reads: CSARAGGGPQETQYF. Here the CDR3 DNA reads TGCAGTGCTAGAGCCGGGGGGGGCCCCCAAGAGACCCAGTACTTC.